This TCR beta chain was found in a study of cytomegalovirus exposure and HLA in healthy donors. Germline V gives CDR1 SGDLS, CDR2 YYNGEE. Unmatched junction bases numbered 2, after V lost 3 bases and J lost 2 bases. The CDR3 length is 14 residues. In the PCR, 60 Vbeta and 13 Jbeta primers were used. Measured with immunoSEQ multiplex PCR; TCRdb has only the in-frame clones, and not every one. The sample has about 120,000 clones, about 85% seen once; the top ten hold approximately 0.22%. The V call is TRBV9, the J call TRBJ2-1; 7 nucleotides align to TRBD1. The sample consisted of PBMCs. The receptor was derived from a man aged 45-65 years in good health and CMV-seronegative. CDR3: CASSAGQAYNEQFF. CDR3 nucleotides: TGTGCCAGCAGCGCCGGACAGGCCTACAATGAGCAGTTCTTC.